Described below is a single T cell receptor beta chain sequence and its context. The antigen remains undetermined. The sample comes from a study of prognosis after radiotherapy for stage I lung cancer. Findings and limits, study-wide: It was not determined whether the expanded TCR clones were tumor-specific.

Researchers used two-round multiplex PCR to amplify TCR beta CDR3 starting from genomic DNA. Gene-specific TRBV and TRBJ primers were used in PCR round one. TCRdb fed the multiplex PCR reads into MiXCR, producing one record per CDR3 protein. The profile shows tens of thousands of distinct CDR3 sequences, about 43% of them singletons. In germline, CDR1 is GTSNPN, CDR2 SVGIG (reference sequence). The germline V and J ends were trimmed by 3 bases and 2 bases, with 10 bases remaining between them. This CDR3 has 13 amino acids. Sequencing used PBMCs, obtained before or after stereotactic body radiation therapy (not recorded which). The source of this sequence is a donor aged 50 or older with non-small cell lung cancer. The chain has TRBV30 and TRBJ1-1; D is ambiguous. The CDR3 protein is CAWSRELNTEAFF. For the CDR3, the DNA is TGTGCCTGGAGCAGAGAGCTTAACACTGAAGCTTTCTTT.